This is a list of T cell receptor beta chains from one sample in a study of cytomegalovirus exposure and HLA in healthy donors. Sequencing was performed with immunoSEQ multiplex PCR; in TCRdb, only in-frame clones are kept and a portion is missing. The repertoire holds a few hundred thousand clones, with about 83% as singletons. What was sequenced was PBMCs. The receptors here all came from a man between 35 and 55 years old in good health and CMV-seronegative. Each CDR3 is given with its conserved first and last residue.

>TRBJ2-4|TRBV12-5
CASGLVLAGVAKNIQYF
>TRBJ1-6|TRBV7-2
CASSTLTGRNSPLHF
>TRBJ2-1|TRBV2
CASSQLRDRGRGTRNEQFF
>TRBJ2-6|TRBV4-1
CASSLTTGDSGANVLTF
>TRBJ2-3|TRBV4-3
CASSQESKGSTDTQYF
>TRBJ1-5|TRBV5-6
CASSFSPNQPQHF
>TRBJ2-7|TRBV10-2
CASRDKSSYEQYF
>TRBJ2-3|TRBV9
CASSVAPGTGGTDTQYF
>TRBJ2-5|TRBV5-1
CASSSHREGYQETQYF
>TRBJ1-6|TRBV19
CASSITAGTGHSPLHF
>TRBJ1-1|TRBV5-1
CASSRTGEKAFF
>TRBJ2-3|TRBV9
CASSVIWQGVNTQYF
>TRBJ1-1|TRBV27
CASSLSTGGNTEAFF
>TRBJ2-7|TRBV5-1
CASSLVSSYEQYF
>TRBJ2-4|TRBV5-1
CASSLDRVKNIQYF
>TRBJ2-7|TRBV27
CASSSGTSGRSYEQYF